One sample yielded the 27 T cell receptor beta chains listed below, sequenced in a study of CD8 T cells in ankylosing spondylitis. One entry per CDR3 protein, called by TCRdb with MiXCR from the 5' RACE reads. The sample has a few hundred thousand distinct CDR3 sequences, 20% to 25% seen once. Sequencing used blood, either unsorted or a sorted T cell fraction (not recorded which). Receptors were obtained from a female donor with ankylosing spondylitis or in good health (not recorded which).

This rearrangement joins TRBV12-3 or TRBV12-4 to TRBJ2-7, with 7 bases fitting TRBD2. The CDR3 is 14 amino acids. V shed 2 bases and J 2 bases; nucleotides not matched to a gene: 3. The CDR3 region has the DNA TGTGCCAGCAGTTTAATGGCGGGGGCCTACGAGCAGTACTTC. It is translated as CASSLMAGAYEQYF.

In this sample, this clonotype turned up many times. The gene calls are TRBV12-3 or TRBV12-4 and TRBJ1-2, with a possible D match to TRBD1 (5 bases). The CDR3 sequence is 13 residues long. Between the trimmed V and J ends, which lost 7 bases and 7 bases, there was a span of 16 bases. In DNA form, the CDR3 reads TGTGCCAGCACCGCCCCAGGGACGGCTGGCTACACCTTC. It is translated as CASTAPGTAGYTF.

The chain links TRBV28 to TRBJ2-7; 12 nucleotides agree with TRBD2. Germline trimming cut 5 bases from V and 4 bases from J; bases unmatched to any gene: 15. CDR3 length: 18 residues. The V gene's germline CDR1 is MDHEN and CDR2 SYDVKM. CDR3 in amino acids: CASSLAGSTSGRNYEQYF. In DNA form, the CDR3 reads TGTGCCAGCAGTCTCGCGGGGTCGACTAGCGGGAGAAATTACGAGCAGTACTTC.

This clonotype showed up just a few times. The DNA of the CDR3 is TGCAGCTCTATGGGAGGCCTTAATGAAAAACTGTTTTTT. Its translation: CSSMGGLNEKLFF. This rearrangement joins TRBV20-1 to TRBJ1-4; D remains ambiguous. The germline V gene has CDR1 DFQATT and CDR2 SNEGSKA (reference sequence). The CDR3 sequence is 13 residues long.

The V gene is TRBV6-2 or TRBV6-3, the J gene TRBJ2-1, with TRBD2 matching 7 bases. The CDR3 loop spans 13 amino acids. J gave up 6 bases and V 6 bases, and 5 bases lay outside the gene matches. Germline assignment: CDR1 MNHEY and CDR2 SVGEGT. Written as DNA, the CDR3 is TGTGCCAGCAGACTAGCGTACCTCAATGAGCAGTTCTTC. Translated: CASRLAYLNEQFF.

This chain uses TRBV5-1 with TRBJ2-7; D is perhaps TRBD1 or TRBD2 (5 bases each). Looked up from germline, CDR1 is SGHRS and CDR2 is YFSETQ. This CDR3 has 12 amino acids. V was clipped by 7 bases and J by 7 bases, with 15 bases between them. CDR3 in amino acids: CASRGPQGEQYF. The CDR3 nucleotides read TGCGCCAGCCGGGGCCCTCAGGGAGAGCAGTACTTC.

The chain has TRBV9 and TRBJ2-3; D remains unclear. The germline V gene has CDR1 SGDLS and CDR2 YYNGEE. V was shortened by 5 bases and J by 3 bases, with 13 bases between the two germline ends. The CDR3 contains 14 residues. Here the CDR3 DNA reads TGTGCCAGCAGTTCCCGATCTGGAACAGATACGCAGTATTTT. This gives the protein CASSSRSGTDTQYF.

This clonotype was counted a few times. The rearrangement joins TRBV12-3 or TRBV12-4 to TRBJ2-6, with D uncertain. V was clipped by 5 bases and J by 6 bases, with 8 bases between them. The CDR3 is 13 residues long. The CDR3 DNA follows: TGTGCCAGCAGTAGTTACGTGGCCAACGTCCTGACTTTC. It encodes CASSSYVANVLTF.

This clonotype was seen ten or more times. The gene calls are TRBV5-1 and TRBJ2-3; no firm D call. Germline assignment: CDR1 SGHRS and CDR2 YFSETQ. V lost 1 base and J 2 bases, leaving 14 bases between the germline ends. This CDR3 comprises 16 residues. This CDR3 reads CASSLTGRTATDTQYF. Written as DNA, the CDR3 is TGCGCCAGCAGCTTGACGGGCCGTACAGCCACAGATACGCAGTATTTT.

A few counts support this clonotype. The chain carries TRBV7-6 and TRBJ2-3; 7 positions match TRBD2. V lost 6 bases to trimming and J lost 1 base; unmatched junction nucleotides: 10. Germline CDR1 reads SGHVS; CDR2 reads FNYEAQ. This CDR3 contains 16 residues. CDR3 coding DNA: TGTGCCAGCAGTTCAAGCGGGATAAGAGGCACAGATACGCAGTATTTT. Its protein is CASSSSGIRGTDTQYF.

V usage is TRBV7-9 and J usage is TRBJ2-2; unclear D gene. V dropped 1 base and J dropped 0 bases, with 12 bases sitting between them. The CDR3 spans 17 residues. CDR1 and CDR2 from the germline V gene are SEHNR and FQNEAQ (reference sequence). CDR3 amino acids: CASSLVPFIANTGELFF. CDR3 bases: TGTGCCAGCAGCTTAGTTCCGTTTATCGCGAACACCGGGGAGCTGTTTTTT.

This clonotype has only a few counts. CDR3 DNA: TGTGCCAGCAGCCACGCCCTAACGCGGGGGGATGGGGCCAACGTCCTGACTTTC. The encoded protein is CASSHALTRGDGANVLTF. This chain joins TRBV11-2 and TRBJ2-6; 8 bases align to TRBD2. Losses at the gene ends were 5 bases for V and 3 bases for J; bases not matched to a gene: 12. The CDR3 sequence is 18 residues long. Germline lookup yields CDR1 SGHAT and CDR2 FQNNGV. The variable domain in full, completed from reference TRBV11-2 and TRBJ2-6, reads EAGVAQSPRYKIIEKRQSVAFWCNPISGHATLYWYQQILGQGPKLLIQFQNNGVVDDSQLPKDRFSAERLKGVDSTLKIQPAKLEDSAVYLCASSHALTRGDGANVLTFGAGSRLTVL.

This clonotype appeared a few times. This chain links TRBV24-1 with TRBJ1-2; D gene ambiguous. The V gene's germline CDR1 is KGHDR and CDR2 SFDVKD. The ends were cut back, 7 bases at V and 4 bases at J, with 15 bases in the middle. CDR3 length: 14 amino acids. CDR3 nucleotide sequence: TGTGCCACCAGCCCCGATAGTCTGTCCTATGGCTACACCTTC. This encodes CATSPDSLSYGYTF.

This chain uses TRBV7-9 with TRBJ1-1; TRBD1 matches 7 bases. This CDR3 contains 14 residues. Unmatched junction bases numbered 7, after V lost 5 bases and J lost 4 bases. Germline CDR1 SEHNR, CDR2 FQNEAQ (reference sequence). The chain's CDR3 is CASSPNRGTTEAFF. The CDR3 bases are TGTGCCAGCAGCCCCAACAGGGGAACCACTGAAGCTTTCTTT. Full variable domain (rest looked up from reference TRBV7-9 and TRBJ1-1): DTGVSQNPRHKITKRGQNVTFRCDPISEHNRLYWYRQTLGQGPEFLTYFQNEAQLEKSRLLSDRFSAERPKGSFSTLEIQRTEQGDSAMYLCASSPNRGTTEAFFGQGTRLTVV.

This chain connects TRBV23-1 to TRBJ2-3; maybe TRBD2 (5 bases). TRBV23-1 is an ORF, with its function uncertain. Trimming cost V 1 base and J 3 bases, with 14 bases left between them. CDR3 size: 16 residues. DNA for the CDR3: TGCGCCAGCAGTCAATGGGAACTAGAGGAAACAGATACGCAGTATTTT. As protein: CASSQWELEETDTQYF.

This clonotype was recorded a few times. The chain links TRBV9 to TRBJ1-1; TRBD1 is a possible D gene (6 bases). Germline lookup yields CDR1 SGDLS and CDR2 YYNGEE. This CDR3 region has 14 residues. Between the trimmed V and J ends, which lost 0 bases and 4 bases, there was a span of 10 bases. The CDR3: CASSVEIGGTEAFF. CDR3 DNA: TGTGCCAGCAGCGTAGAGATAGGGGGCACTGAAGCTTTCTTT.

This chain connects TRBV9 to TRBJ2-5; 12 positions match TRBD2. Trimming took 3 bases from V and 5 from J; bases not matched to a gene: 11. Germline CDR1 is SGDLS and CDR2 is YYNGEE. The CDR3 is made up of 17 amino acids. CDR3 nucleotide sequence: TGTGCCAGCAGCGCCGGTACGACTAGCGGGAGTGGGGAGACCCAGTACTTC. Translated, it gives CASSAGTTSGSGETQYF.

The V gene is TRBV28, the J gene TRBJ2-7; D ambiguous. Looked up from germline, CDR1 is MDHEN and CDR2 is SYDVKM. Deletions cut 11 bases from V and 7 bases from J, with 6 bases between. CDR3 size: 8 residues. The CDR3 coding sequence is TGTGCCGTCGGAGAGCAGTACTTC. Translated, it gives CAVGEQYF.

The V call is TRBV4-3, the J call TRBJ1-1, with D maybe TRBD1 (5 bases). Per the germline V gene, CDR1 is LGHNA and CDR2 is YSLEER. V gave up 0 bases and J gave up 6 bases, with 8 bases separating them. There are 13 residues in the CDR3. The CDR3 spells CASSQDRVPEAFF. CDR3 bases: TGCGCCAGCAGCCAAGACAGGGTCCCTGAAGCTTTCTTT.

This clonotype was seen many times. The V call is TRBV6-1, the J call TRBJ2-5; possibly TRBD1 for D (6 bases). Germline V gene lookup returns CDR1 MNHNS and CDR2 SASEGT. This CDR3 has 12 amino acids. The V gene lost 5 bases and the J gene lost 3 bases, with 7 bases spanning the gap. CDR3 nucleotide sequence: TGTGCCAGCAGTTGGACAGAAGAGACCCAGTACTTC. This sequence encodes CASSWTEETQYF.

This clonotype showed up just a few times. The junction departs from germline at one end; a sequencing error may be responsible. Here the CDR3 DNA reads TGCGCCAGCAGCTTGGCCGGGACTCTGCAAGAGAGCCAGTACTTC. It specifies CASSLAGTLQESQYF. The chain joins TRBV5-1 to TRBJ2-5, with a tentative D call TRBD2 (6 bases). There are 15 residues in the CDR3. Germline loops: CDR1 SGHRS, CDR2 YFSETQ. The whole variable domain, remainder taken from reference TRBV5-1 and TRBJ2-5, is KAGVTQTPRYLIKTRGQQVTLSCSPISGHRSVSWYQQTPGQGLQFLFEYFSETQRNKGNFPGRFSGRQFSNSRSEMNVSTLELGDSALYLCASSLAGTLQESQYFGPGTRLLVL.

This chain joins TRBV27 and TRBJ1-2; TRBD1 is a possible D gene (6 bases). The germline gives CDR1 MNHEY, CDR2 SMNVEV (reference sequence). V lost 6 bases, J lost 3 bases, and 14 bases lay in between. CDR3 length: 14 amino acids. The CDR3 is CASSLKGGDYGYTF. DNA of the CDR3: TGTGCCAGCAGCCTAAAAGGGGGGGACTATGGCTACACCTTC.

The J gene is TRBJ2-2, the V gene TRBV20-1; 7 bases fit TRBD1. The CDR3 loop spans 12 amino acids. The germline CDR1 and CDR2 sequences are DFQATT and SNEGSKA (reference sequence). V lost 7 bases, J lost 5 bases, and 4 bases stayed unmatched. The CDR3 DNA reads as TGCAGTGTCGGCAGGGGGACCGGGGAGCTGTTTTTT. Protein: CSVGRGTGELFF.

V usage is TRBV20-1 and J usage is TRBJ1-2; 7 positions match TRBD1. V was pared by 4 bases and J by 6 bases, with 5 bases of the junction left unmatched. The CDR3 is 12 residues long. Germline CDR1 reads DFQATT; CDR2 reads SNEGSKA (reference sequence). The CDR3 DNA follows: TGCAGTGCTACGACAGGGTCGGATGGCTACACCTTC. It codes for CSATTGSDGYTF.

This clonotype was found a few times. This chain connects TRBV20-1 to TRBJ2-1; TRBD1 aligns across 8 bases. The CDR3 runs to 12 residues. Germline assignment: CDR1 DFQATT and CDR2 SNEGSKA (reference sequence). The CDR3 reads CSAGQAYNEQFF. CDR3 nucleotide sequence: TGCAGCGCGGGACAGGCGTACAATGAGCAGTTCTTC.

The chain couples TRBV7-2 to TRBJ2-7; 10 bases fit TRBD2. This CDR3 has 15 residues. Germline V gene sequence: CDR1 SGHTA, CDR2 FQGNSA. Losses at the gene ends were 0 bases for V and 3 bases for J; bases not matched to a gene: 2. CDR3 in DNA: TGTGCCAGCAGCTTAGCGAGGACTAGCGGCTACGAGCAGTACTTC. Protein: CASSLARTSGYEQYF.

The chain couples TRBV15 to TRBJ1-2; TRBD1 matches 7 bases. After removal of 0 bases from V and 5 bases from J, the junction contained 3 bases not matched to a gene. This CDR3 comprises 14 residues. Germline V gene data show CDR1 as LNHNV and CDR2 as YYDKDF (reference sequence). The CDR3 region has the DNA TGTGCCACCAGCAGAGATAGGACAGGATATGGCTACACCTTC. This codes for CATSRDRTGYGYTF.